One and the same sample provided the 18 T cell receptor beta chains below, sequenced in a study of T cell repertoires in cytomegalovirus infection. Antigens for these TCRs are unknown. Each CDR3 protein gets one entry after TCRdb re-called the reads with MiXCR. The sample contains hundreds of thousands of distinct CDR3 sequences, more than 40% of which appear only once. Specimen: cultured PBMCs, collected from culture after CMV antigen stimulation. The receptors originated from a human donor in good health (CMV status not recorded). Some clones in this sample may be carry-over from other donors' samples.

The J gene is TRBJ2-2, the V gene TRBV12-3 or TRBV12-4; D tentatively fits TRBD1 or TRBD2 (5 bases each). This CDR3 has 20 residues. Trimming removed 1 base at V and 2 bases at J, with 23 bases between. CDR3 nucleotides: TGTGCCAGCAGTTTAGTTATTTTTTGGGGGTCCGATTCCAACACCGGGGAGCTGTTTTTT. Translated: CASSLVIFWGSDSNTGELFF.

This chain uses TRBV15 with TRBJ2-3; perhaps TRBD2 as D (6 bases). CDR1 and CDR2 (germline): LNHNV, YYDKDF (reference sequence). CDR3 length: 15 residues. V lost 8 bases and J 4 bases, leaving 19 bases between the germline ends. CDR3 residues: CATSPRWREPDTQYF. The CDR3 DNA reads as TGTGCCACCTCTCCCAGGTGGAGGGAGCCAGATACGCAGTATTTT.

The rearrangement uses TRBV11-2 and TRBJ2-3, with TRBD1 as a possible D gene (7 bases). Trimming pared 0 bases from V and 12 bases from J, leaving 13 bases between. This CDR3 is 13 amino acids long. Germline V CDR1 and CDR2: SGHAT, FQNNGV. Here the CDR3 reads CASSLDLGGGQYF. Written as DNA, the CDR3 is TGTGCCAGCAGCTTAGATCTAGGAGGGGGCCAGTATTTT.

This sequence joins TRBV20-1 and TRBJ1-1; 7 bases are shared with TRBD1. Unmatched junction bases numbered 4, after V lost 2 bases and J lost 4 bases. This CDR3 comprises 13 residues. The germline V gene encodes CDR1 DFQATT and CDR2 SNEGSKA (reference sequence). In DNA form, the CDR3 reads TGCAGTGCTAGACAGGGGGGGTTCACTGAAGCTTTCTTT. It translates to CSARQGGFTEAFF.

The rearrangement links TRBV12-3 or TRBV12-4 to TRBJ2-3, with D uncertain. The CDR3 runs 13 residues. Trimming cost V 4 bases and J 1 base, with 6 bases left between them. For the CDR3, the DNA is TGTGCCAGCAGTTCGGAGCGCACAGATACGCAGTATTTT. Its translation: CASSSERTDTQYF.

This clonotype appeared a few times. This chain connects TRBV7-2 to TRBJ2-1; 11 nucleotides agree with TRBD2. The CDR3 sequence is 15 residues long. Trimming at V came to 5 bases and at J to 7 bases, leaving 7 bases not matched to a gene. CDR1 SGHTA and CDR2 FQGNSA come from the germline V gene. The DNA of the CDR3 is TGTGCCAGCAGCCAGACTAGCGGGACGGTAAATGAGCAGTTCTTC. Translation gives CASSQTSGTVNEQFF. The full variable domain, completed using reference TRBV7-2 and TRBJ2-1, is GAGVSQSPSNKVTEKGKDVELRCDPISGHTALYWYRQSLGQGLEFLIYFQGNSAPDKSGLPSDRFSAERTGGSVSTLTIQRTQQEDSAVYLCASSQTSGTVNEQFFGPGTRLTVL.

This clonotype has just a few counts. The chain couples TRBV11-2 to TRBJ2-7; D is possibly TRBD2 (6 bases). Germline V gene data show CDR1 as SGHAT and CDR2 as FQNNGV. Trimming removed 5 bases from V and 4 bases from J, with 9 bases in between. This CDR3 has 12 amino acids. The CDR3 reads CASSHLAYEQYF. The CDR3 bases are TGTGCCAGCAGCCACCTAGCGTACGAGCAGTACTTC.

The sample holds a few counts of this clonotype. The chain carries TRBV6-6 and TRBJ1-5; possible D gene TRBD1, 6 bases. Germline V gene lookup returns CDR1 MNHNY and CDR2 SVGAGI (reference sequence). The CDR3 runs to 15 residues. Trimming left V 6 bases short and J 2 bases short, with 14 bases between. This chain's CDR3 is CASSLTGRGNQPQHF. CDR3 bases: TGTGCCAGCAGCCTGACAGGTAGGGGCAATCAGCCCCAGCATTTT.

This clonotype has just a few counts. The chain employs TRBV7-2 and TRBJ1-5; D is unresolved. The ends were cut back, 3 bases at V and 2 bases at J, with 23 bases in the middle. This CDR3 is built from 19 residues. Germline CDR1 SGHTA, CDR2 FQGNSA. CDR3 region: CASSLGGLGADAGNQPQHF. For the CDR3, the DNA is TGTGCCAGCAGCTTGGGCGGGCTGGGAGCGGATGCTGGCAATCAGCCCCAGCATTTT.

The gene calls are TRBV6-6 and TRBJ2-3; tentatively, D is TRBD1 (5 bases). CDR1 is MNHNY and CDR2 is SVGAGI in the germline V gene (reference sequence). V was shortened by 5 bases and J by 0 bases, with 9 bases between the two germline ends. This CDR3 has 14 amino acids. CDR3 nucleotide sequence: TGTGCCAGCAGTCACGACAGCAGCACAGATACGCAGTATTTT. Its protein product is CASSHDSSTDTQYF.

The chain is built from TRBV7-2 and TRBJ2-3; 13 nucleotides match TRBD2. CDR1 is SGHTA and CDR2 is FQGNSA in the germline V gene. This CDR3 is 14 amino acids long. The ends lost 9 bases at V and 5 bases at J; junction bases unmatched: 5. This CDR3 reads CASGLAGAIDTQYF. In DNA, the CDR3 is TGTGCCAGTGGACTAGCGGGAGCAATAGATACGCAGTATTTT.

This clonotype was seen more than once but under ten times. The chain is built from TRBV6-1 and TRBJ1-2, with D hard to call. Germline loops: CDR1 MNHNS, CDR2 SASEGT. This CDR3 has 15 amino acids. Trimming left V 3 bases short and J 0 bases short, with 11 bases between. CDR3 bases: TGTGCCAGCAGTGATTATCCAAGAACTAACTATGGCTACACCTTC. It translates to CASSDYPRTNYGYTF.

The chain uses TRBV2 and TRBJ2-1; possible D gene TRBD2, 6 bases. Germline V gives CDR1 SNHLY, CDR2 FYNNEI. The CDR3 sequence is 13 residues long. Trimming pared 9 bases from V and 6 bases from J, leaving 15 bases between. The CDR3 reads CASPGPAGNEQFF. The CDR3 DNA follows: TGTGCCAGTCCAGGACCAGCGGGCAATGAGCAGTTCTTC.

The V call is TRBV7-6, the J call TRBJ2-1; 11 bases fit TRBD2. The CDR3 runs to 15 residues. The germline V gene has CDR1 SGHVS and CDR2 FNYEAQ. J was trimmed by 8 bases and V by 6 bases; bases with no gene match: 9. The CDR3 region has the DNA TGTGCCAGCAGTGTAGCGGGAGGGCCGGGAGATGAGCAGTTCTTC. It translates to CASSVAGGPGDEQFF.

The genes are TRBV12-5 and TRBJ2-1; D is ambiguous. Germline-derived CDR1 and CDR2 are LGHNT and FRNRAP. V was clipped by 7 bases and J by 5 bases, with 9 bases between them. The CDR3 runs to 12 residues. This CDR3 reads CASAKWDNEQFF. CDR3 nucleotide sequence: TGTGCTAGTGCCAAGTGGGACAATGAGCAGTTCTTC.

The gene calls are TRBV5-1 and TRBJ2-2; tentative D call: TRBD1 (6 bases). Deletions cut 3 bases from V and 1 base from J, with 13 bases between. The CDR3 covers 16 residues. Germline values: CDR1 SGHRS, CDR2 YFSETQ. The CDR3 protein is CASSWGQAVNTGELFF. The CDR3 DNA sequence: TGCGCCAGCAGCTGGGGGCAAGCCGTGAACACCGGGGAGCTGTTTTTT.

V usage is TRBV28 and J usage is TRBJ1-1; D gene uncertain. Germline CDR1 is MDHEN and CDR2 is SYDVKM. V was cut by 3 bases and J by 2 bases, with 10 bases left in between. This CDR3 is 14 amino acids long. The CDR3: CASSFEAENTEAFF. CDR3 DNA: TGTGCCAGCAGTTTTGAGGCGGAAAACACTGAAGCTTTCTTT.

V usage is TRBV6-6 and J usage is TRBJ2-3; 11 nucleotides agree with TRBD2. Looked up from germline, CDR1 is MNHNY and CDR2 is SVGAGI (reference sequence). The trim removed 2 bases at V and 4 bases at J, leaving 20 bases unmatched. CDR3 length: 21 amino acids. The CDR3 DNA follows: TGTGCCAGCAGTTACCAACATAGCCTAGCGGGAGGTTACCATACGGCAGATACGCAGTATTTT. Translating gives CASSYQHSLAGGYHTADTQYF.